A selection of T cell receptor beta chains follows, all from one sample in a study of cytomegalovirus exposure and HLA in healthy donors. Profiling relied on immunoSEQ multiplex PCR, and the TCRdb table lists in-frame clones only, not all of them. The data show 100,000 to 150,000 clones, and the top ten clones hold approximately 2.6%. The sample consisted of PBMCs. The source is a man aged 25 to 40 in good health and CMV-seronegative. The CDR3 runs from the conserved cysteine through the conserved F or W. A D gene is named only where the DNA matches it firmly. Rows give clone size only sometimes, using once, few, many, or a class for an expanded clone.

v_gene,j_gene,d_gene,abundance,CDR3aa,CDR3nt
TRBV4-2,TRBJ2-2,TRBD2,NA,CASSRWGLAGELRTPNTGELFF,TGTGCCAGCAGCCGTTGGGGGTTAGCGGGAGAACTTCGAACGCCGAACACCGGGGAGCTGTTTTTT
TRBV30,TRBJ1-1,TRBD1,NA,CAWSVRQGFEAFF,TGTGCCTGGAGTGTGAGACAGGGGTTTGAAGCTTTCTTT
TRBV7-7,TRBJ2-5,NA,NA,CASSFGGFQETQYF,TGTGCTAGCAGCTTCGGCGGGTTCCAAGAGACCCAGTACTTC
TRBV19,TRBJ1-5,NA,NA,CASSITAYSNQPQHF,TGTGCCAGTAGTATCACAGCCTATAGCAATCAGCCCCAGCATTTT
TRBV7-8,TRBJ2-3,TRBD1,NA,CASSVTGTGYTDTQYF,TGTGCCAGCAGCGTAACCGGGACAGGGTACACAGATACGCAGTATTTT
TRBV7-7,TRBJ2-2,NA,NA,CASSPRMAANTGELFF,TGTGCTAGCAGCCCCCGCATGGCAGCGAACACCGGGGAGCTGTTTTTT
TRBV5-1,TRBJ1-6,NA,NA,CASSPGLDNSPLHF,TGCGCCAGCAGCCCCGGACTCGATAATTCACCCCTCCACTTT
TRBV11-2,TRBJ1-1,NA,NA,CASSQETEVFF,TGTGCCAGCAGTCAAGAGACTGAAGTTTTCTTT
TRBV29-1,TRBJ2-6,NA,NA,CSVEVRGSGANVLTF,TGCAGCGTTGAAGTCCGGGGGTCAGGGGCCAACGTCCTGACTTTC
TRBV2,TRBJ1-4,TRBD1,large,CASSGRGDSSEKLFF,TGTGCCAGCAGTGGTAGGGGGGACAGTAGTGAAAAACTGTTTTTT
TRBV7-2,TRBJ2-7,TRBD2,NA,CASSFVAGGQYF,TGTGCCAGCAGCTTCGTAGCGGGAGGACAGTACTTC
TRBV30,TRBJ1-2,NA,NA,CAWSADKTFYGYTF,TGTGCCTGGAGTGCCGACAAGACGTTCTATGGCTACACCTTC
TRBV28,TRBJ1-5,TRBD1,NA,CASSLTGGSNQPQHF,TGTGCCAGCAGTTTAACAGGGGGTAGCAATCAGCCCCAGCATTTT
TRBV25-1,TRBJ2-1,TRBD1,NA,CASSETKGAIVDEQFF,TGTGCCAGCAGTGAAACTAAGGGGGCGATTGTAGATGAGCAGTTCTTC
TRBV6-1,TRBJ2-1,TRBD2,NA,CASSDGTSEYNEQFF,TGTGCCAGCAGTGATGGGACTAGCGAGTACAATGAGCAGTTCTTC
TRBV7-9,TRBJ2-6,NA,NA,CASSVSVSGANVLTF,TGTGCCAGCAGCGTCAGCGTCTCTGGGGCCAACGTCCTGACTTTC
TRBV11-3,TRBJ2-7,NA,NA,CASSLSPAGSEQYF,TGTGCCAGCAGCTTAAGTCCAGCAGGCAGCGAGCAGTACTTC
TRBV28,TRBJ2-7,NA,NA,CASSHRTNEQYF,TGTGCCAGCAGCCACAGGACCAACGAGCAGTACTTC
TRBV2,TRBJ2-4,NA,NA,CAILIGNSNIQYF,TGTGCCATCCTGATCGGGAATTCAAACATTCAGTACTTC
TRBV30,TRBJ1-3,TRBD1,NA,CAWSPMTGGGNTIYF,TGTGCCTGGAGCCCTATGACAGGGGGAGGAAACACCATATATTTT
TRBV5-1,TRBJ2-7,NA,NA,CASSLAGGEQYF,TGCGCCAGCAGCTTGGCCGGGGGTGAACAGTACTTC
TRBV30,TRBJ2-2,TRBD2,NA,CAWSPNPSLTSGRATGELFF,TGTGCCTGGAGTCCCAACCCGAGCCTGACTAGCGGGAGGGCCACCGGGGAGCTGTTTTTT
TRBV28,TRBJ1-5,NA,NA,CASSLSAAVTQPQHF,TGTGCCAGCAGTTTATCAGCGGCCGTTACGCAGCCCCAGCATTTT
TRBV4-2,TRBJ2-2,NA,NA,CASSQAGDTGELFF,TGTGCCAGCAGCCAGGCCGGGGACACCGGGGAGCTGTTTTTT
TRBV18,TRBJ2-5,NA,NA,CASSRTATAQETQYF,TGTGCCAGCTCACGAACAGCAACGGCCCAAGAGACCCAGTACTTC
TRBV10-3,TRBJ2-5,TRBD1,NA,CAISELTGEETQYF,TGTGCCATCAGTGAGCTGACAGGGGAGGAGACCCAGTACTTC
TRBV9,TRBJ2-2,TRBD2,NA,CASSLFETSGITGELFF,TGTGCCAGCAGCTTATTCGAGACTAGCGGGATTACCGGGGAGCTGTTTTTT
TRBV28,TRBJ2-7,TRBD2,NA,CASSLGVAGGLSYEQYF,TGTGCCAGCAGTTTAGGGGTAGCGGGAGGGCTGTCCTACGAGCAGTACTTC
TRBV7-7,TRBJ2-1,TRBD2,NA,CASSSASGTSGIPGNEQFF,TGTGCCAGCAGCTCCGCCTCAGGGACTAGCGGGATCCCTGGCAATGAGCAGTTCTTC
TRBV25-1,TRBJ1-2,NA,NA,CASSGALYGYTF,TGTGCCAGCAGTGGGGCCCTCTATGGCTACACCTTC
TRBV5-1,TRBJ2-7,TRBD1,NA,CASSGSTGEVYEQYF,TGCGCCAGCAGCGGTTCAACAGGGGAAGTATACGAGCAGTACTTC
TRBV6-6,TRBJ2-7,TRBD2,NA,CASSRGVAYEQYF,TGTGCCAGCAGCCGGGGGGTTGCGTACGAGCAGTACTTC
TRBV13,TRBJ2-1,NA,NA,CASSLQGELYNEQFF,TGTGCCAGCAGCTTACAAGGGGAATTATACAATGAGCAGTTCTTC
TRBV7-3,TRBJ2-5,TRBD2,NA,CASSLTLAGGPGTQYF,TGTGCCAGCAGCTTAACTCTAGCGGGAGGGCCTGGGACCCAGTACTTC
TRBV11-2,TRBJ2-7,TRBD1,NA,CASSTGQGDSEQYF,TGTGCCAGCAGCACAGGACAGGGGGACTCCGAGCAGTACTTC
TRBV30,TRBJ2-1,TRBD2,NA,CAWSYSAGGSNEQFF,TGTGCCTGGAGCTACTCAGCGGGAGGTTCGAATGAGCAGTTCTTC
TRBV25-1,TRBJ2-7,TRBD2,NA,CASSPWASGGGHEQYF,TGTGCCAGCAGTCCCTGGGCTAGCGGCGGGGGGCACGAGCAGTACTTC
TRBV5-1,TRBJ2-2,TRBD2,NA,CASSGGLAELNTGELFF,TGCGCCAGCAGCGGGGGACTAGCGGAACTGAACACCGGGGAGCTGTTTTTT
TRBV2,TRBJ2-1,NA,NA,CASTPEVSHNEQFF,TGTGCCAGCACCCCTGAGGTATCCCACAATGAGCAGTTCTTC
TRBV28,TRBJ1-1,NA,NA,CASSSLEGPEAFF,TGTGCCAGCAGTTCGTTGGAGGGGCCTGAAGCTTTCTTT
TRBV5-1,TRBJ2-7,TRBD2,NA,CASSLGTSGSFYEQYF,TGCGCCAGCAGCTTGGGCACTAGCGGGAGCTTCTACGAGCAGTACTTC
TRBV11-2,TRBJ2-5,NA,NA,CASRPVAGQTQYF,TGTGCCAGCAGGCCCGTGGCGGGGCAGACCCAGTACTTC
TRBV7-9,TRBJ2-7,TRBD1,NA,CASSLRTGGPSYEQYF,TGTGCCAGCAGCCTGAGGACAGGGGGCCCCTCCTACGAGCAGTACTTC
TRBV7-3,TRBJ2-1,TRBD1,NA,CASSLDRGDEQFF,TGTGCCAGCAGCTTAGACAGGGGCGATGAGCAGTTCTTC
TRBV4-1,TRBJ1-4,NA,NA,CASSLLLSGATNEKLFF,TGCGCCAGCAGCCTTCTCTTATCCGGGGCAACTAATGAAAAACTGTTTTTT
TRBV4-2,TRBJ1-1,TRBD1,NA,CASSQDFFPRGLTEAFF,TGTGCCAGCAGCCAAGATTTCTTTCCGAGGGGGCTAACTGAAGCTTTCTTT
TRBV2,TRBJ2-7,NA,NA,CASTLQGSYEQYF,TGTGCCAGCACCTTGCAGGGTAGCTACGAGCAGTACTTC
TRBV2,TRBJ2-3,TRBD1,NA,CASGADRVSGDTQYF,TGTGCCAGCGGTGCGGACAGGGTTTCGGGAGATACGCAGTATTTT
TRBV19,TRBJ1-1,NA,NA,CASSIWSAGNTEAFF,TGTGCCAGTAGTATATGGTCAGCGGGGAACACTGAAGCTTTCTTT
TRBV5-6,TRBJ1-5,TRBD1,NA,CASSLSQGISNQPQHF,TGTGCCAGCAGCTTATCACAGGGGATTAGCAATCAGCCCCAGCATTTT
TRBV25-1,TRBJ2-1,NA,NA,CASEDSSYNEQFF,TGTGCCAGCGAGGACAGCTCCTACAATGAGCAGTTCTTC
TRBV11-2,TRBJ2-7,NA,NA,CASSLDRSEQYF,TGTGCCAGCAGCTTAGACCGTTCCGAGCAGTACTTC
TRBV6-1,TRBJ2-1,NA,NA,CASSERGYWYAPFF,TGTGCCAGCAGTGAACGCGGCTATTGGTACGCGCCGTTCTTC
TRBV7-9,TRBJ2-5,TRBD1,NA,CASSRLGDRQETQYF,TGTGCCAGCAGCCGACTAGGGGACAGGCAAGAGACCCAGTACTTC
TRBV6-1,TRBJ2-3,TRBD2,NA,CASRSGSGPDTQYF,TGTGCCAGCAGGAGCGGGAGTGGACCAGATACGCAGTATTTT
TRBV4-3,TRBJ2-3,NA,NA,CASSQDGTGLVHQYF,TGCGCCAGCAGCCAAGATGGTACAGGGCTAGTTCATCAGTATTTT
TRBV28,TRBJ2-4,NA,NA,CATRDPLAKNIQYF,TGTGCCACCCGGGATCCTCTAGCCAAAAACATTCAGTACTTC
TRBV5-5,TRBJ1-1,NA,NA,CASSLAVGLNTEAFF,TGTGCCAGCAGCTTGGCCGTCGGGTTGAACACTGAAGCTTTCTTT
TRBV28,TRBJ2-7,TRBD2,NA,CASSTLASGKIISYEQYF,TGTGCCAGCAGCACACTGGCTAGCGGGAAGATAATCTCCTACGAGCAGTACTTC